This TCR beta chain is drawn from a study of tumor-infiltrating lymphocytes in primary liver carcinoma. As to this clonotype: Its antigen remains unidentified. At one of its ends the junction is not consistent with the germline gene, which may arise from a read error.

The CDR3 runs to 17 residues. Per germline, CDR1 SGHAT and CDR2 FQNNGV. Study conclusions and caveats: Reduced overlap was seen in tumor-adjacent and tumor-blood pairs versus tumor region pairs. Tumor specimens were characterized by a significantly higher top-250-clone fraction than blood (p = 0.039).

A constant-region primer served to make TCR beta cDNA from about 500 ng total RNA. TCR beta libraries came from three nested multiplex PCR rounds using slightly modified ARM-PCR. TRBV1-TRBV30 forward primers paired with a C-beta reverse primer were used in the first two PCR rounds, which ran approximately 10 cycles each. TCRdb re-derived calls from the multiplex PCR reads in MiXCR, one entry per CDR3 protein. Here the sample spans around 80,000 distinct CDR3 sequences, approximately 69% being singletons. For each extraction, RNA and DNA were obtained together from 20-30 mg of unsorted bulk tissue. Material for sequencing was tumor-adjacent normal liver tissue. The genes are TRBV11-2 and TRBJ2-3; D may be TRBD1 (7 bases). This sequence was found in a man aged 40-50 years with primary liver carcinoma and hepatitis B virus infection. DNA of the CDR3: TGTGCCTGCAGCTTAGGCAGGGGGGCTAGACCTCCAGATACGCAGTGTTTT. It encodes CACSLGRGARPPDTQCF.